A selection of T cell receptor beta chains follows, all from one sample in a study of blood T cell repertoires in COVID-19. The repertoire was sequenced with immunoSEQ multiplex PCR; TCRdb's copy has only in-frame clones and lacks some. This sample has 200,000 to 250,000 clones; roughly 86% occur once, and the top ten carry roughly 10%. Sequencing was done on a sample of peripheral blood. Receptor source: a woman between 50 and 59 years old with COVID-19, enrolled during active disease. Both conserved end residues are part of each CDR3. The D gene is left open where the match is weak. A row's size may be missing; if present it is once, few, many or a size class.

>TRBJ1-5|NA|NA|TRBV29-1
TGCAGCGTTCTAGAGGGAAGTGGCAATCAGCCCCAGCATTTT
CSVLEGSGNQPQHF
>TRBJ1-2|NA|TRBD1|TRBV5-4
TGTGCCAGCAGCTTCCCTACCGGGACAGCCCTCAATGGCTACACCTTC
CASSFPTGTALNGYTF
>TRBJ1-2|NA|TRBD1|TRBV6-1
TGTGCCAGCAGTGAAGTCAGGACAGGGACTGAGGGCTACACCTTC
CASSEVRTGTEGYTF
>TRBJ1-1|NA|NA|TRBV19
TGTGCCAGCAAGTATGCGGGTTCTACTGAAGCTTTCTTT
CASKYAGSTEAFF
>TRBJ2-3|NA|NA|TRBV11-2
TGTGCCAGCAGCCGCGTTCAGTGGTTAGCGGGCACAGATACGCAGTATTTT
CASSRVQWLAGTDTQYF
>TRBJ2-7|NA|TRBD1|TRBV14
TGTGCCAGCAGCCAAATCCGGGACAGGTACTACGAGCAGTACTTC
CASSQIRDRYYEQYF
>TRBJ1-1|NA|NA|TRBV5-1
TGCGCCAGCAGCTTGGCCAGGACAACTGAAGCTTTCTTT
CASSLARTTEAFF
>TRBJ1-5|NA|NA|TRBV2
TGTGCCAGCAGAGGTTCGGGAGGATATCAGCCCCAGCATTTT
CASRGSGGYQPQHF
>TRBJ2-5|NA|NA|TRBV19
TGTGCCAGTGGAGGCCCGGGGCAAGAGACCCAGTACTTC
CASGGPGQETQYF
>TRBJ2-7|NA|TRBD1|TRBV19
TGTGCCAGTCGACACCGGACAGGGTATTCCTACGAGCAGTACTTC
CASRHRTGYSYEQYF
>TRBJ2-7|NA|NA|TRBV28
TGTGCCAGCAGAACAGGGGGGGGGCTCTACGAGCAGTACTTC
CASRTGGGLYEQYF
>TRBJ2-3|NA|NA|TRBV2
TGTGCCAGCAAGGGGGGGGCCCACACAGATACGCAGTATTTT
CASKGGAHTDTQYF
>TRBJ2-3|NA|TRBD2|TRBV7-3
TGTGCCGTTCAGTCGGGGGGTCTGACAGATACGCAGTATTTT
CAVQSGGLTDTQYF
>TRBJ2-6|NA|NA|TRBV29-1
TGCAGCGTTGGTCAAACAACTGGGGCCAACGTCCTGACTTTC
CSVGQTTGANVLTF
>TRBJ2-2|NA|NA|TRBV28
TGTGCCAGCAGTTTAGTACAGGCCGATAACACCGGGGAGCTGTTTTTT
CASSLVQADNTGELFF
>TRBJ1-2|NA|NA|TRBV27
TGTGCCAGCAGCCCCCTTGGGGGGAACTATGGCTACACCTTC
CASSPLGGNYGYTF
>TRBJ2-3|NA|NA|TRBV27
TGTGCCAGCAGTTTGCGTGGGGGCCGGCAAGATACGCAGTATTTT
CASSLRGGRQDTQYF
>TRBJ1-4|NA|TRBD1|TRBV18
TGTGCCAGCTCTCCAGGGGGCACGGCTAATGAAAAACTGTTTTTT
CASSPGGTANEKLFF
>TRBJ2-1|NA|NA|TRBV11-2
TGTGCCAGCAGCCCCTCGAATGAGCAGTTCTTC
CASSPSNEQFF
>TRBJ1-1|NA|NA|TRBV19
TGTGCCAGTAGTATATTGGCAGGGAACACTGAAGCTTTCTTT
CASSILAGNTEAFF
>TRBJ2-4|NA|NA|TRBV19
TGTGCCACCCGCGGGGATGAAACGAACATTCAGTACTTC
CATRGDETNIQYF
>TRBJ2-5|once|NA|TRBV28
TGTGCCAGCAGCTCCCCATGGGGGGTCCAAGAGACCCAGTACTTC
CASSSPWGVQETQYF
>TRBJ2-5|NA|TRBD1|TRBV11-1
TGTGCCAGCAAATACAGGGACAGTACTCAAGAGACCCAGTACTTC
CASKYRDSTQETQYF
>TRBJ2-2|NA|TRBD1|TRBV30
TGTGCCTGGACGACAGGGCAAAACACCGGGGAGCTGTTTTTT
CAWTTGQNTGELFF
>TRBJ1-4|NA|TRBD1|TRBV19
TGTGCCAGTAGTATTGGACAGGGATCTAATGAAAAACTGTTTTTT
CASSIGQGSNEKLFF
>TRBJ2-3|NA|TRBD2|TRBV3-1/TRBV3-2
TGTGCCAGCAGCCAGCGCGGACTAGCGGGGGGGCGCGCAGATACGCAGTATTTT
CASSQRGLAGGRADTQYF
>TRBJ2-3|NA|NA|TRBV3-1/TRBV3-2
TGTGCCAGCAGCCCCCAAGGGGCGAACACAGATACGCAGTATTTT
CASSPQGANTDTQYF
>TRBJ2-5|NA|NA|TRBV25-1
TGTGCCAGCAGTGAATGGAAGAGGGATCCACAAGAGACCCAGTACTTC
CASSEWKRDPQETQYF
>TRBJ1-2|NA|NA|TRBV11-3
TGTGCCAGCAGCTTAGCCCCGGGACTCTATGGCTACACCTTC
CASSLAPGLYGYTF
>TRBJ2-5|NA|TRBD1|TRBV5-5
TGTGCCAGCAGCGATAGAGGACAGGGTCTATTCTGGAGAGAGACCCAGTACTTC
CASSDRGQGLFWRETQYF
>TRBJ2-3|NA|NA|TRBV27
TGTGCCAGCAGTTGGGGAGATAGGGATACGCAGTATTTT
CASSWGDRDTQYF
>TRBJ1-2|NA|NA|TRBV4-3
TGCGCCAGCAGCCAAGATCTAACGGGAGTCTATGGCTACACCTTC
CASSQDLTGVYGYTF
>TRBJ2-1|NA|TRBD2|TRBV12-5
TGTGCTAGTGGTGGGACTAGCGCAAACAATGAGCAGTTCTTC
CASGGTSANNEQFF
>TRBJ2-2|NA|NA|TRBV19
TGTGCCAGCGAGACAGCCTCGGGCACCGGGGAGCTGTTTTTT
CASETASGTGELFF
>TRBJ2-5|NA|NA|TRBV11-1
TGTGCCAGCAGCTTAGCGGGCCGACAAGAGACCCAGTACTTC
CASSLAGRQETQYF
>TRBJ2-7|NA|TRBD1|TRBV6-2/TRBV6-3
TGTGCCAGCAGTGACAGGGCGGTAAAGTTCGTCGGGCAGTACTTC
CASSDRAVKFVGQYF
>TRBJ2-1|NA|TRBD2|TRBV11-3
TGTGCCAGCAGCTTACCCGGGGGGGGTCGTGAGCAGTTCTTC
CASSLPGGGREQFF
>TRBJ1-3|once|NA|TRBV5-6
TGTGCCAGCAGCCCAGTAGGGGCCTCTGGAAACACCATATATTTT
CASSPVGASGNTIYF
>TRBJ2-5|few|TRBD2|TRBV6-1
TGTGCCAGCAGTGAACTAGCGGGGGGGCAAGAGACCCAGTACTTC
CASSELAGGQETQYF
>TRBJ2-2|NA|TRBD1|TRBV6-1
TGTGCCAGCAGTGAAGTTTACAGGGGGAGTCGCACCGGGGAGCTGTTTTTT
CASSEVYRGSRTGELFF
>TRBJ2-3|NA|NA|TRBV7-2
TGTGCCAGCAGCTTTTCTAGCCTCGATACGCAGTATTTT
CASSFSSLDTQYF
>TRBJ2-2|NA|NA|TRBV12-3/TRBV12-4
TGTGCCAGCAGCCGTAGCGCCGGGGAGCTGTTTTTT
CASSRSAGELFF
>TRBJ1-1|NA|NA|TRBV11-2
TGTGCCAGCAGCTTTGGGGGAGGTGCTGAAGCTTTCTTT
CASSFGGGAEAFF
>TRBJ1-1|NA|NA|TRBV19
TGTGCCAGCCAATCAGCCCGGCCGGGGAACACTGAAGCTTTCTTT
CASQSARPGNTEAFF
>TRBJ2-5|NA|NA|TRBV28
TGTGCCAGCAGGGAGTACCAAGAGACCCAGTACTTC
CASREYQETQYF
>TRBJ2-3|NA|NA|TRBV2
TGTGCCCTTGATTCGGCAGATACGCAGTATTTT
CALDSADTQYF
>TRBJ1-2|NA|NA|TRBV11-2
TGTGCCAGCACCCCACTCACAGGGAAGCGCGGCTATGGCTACACCTTC
CASTPLTGKRGYGYTF
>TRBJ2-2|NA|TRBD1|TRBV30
TGTGCCTGCCAAGACAGGGGGCGAGGGGAGCTGTTTTTT
CACQDRGRGELFF
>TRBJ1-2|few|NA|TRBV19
TGTGCCAGTAGTATAAAGGTGGGCCAGGGCTACACCTTC
CASSIKVGQGYTF
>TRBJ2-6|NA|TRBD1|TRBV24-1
TGTGCCACGAACGTCCCGGGACAGCCTAACTCTGGGGCCAACGTCCTGACTTTC
CATNVPGQPNSGANVLTF
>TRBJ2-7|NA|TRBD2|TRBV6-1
TGTGCCAGCAGTGAATTTATTGAGGGAGGGGCGACCTACGAGCAGTACTTC
CASSEFIEGGATYEQYF
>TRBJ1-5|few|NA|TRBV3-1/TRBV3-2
TGTGCCAGCAGCCAGGATGGAGGGAGTCAGCCCCAGCATTTT
CASSQDGGSQPQHF
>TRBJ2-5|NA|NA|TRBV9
TGTGCCAGCAGCGTAGCTCCCAGACAAGAGACCCAGTACTTC
CASSVAPRQETQYF